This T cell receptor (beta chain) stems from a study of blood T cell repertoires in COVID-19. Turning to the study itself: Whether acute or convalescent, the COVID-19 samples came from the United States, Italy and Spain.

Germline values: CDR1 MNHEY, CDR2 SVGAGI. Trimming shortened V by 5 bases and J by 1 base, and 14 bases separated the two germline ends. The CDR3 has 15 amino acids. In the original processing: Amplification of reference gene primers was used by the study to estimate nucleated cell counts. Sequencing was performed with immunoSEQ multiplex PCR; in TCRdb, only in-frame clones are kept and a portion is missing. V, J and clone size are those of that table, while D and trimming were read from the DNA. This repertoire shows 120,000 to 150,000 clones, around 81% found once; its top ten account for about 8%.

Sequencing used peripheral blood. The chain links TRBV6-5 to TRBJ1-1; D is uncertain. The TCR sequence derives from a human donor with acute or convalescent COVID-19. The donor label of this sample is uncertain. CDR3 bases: TGTGCCAGCAGTCTTCAACTGGGGAGGAACACTGAAGCTTTCTTT. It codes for CASSLQLGRNTEAFF.